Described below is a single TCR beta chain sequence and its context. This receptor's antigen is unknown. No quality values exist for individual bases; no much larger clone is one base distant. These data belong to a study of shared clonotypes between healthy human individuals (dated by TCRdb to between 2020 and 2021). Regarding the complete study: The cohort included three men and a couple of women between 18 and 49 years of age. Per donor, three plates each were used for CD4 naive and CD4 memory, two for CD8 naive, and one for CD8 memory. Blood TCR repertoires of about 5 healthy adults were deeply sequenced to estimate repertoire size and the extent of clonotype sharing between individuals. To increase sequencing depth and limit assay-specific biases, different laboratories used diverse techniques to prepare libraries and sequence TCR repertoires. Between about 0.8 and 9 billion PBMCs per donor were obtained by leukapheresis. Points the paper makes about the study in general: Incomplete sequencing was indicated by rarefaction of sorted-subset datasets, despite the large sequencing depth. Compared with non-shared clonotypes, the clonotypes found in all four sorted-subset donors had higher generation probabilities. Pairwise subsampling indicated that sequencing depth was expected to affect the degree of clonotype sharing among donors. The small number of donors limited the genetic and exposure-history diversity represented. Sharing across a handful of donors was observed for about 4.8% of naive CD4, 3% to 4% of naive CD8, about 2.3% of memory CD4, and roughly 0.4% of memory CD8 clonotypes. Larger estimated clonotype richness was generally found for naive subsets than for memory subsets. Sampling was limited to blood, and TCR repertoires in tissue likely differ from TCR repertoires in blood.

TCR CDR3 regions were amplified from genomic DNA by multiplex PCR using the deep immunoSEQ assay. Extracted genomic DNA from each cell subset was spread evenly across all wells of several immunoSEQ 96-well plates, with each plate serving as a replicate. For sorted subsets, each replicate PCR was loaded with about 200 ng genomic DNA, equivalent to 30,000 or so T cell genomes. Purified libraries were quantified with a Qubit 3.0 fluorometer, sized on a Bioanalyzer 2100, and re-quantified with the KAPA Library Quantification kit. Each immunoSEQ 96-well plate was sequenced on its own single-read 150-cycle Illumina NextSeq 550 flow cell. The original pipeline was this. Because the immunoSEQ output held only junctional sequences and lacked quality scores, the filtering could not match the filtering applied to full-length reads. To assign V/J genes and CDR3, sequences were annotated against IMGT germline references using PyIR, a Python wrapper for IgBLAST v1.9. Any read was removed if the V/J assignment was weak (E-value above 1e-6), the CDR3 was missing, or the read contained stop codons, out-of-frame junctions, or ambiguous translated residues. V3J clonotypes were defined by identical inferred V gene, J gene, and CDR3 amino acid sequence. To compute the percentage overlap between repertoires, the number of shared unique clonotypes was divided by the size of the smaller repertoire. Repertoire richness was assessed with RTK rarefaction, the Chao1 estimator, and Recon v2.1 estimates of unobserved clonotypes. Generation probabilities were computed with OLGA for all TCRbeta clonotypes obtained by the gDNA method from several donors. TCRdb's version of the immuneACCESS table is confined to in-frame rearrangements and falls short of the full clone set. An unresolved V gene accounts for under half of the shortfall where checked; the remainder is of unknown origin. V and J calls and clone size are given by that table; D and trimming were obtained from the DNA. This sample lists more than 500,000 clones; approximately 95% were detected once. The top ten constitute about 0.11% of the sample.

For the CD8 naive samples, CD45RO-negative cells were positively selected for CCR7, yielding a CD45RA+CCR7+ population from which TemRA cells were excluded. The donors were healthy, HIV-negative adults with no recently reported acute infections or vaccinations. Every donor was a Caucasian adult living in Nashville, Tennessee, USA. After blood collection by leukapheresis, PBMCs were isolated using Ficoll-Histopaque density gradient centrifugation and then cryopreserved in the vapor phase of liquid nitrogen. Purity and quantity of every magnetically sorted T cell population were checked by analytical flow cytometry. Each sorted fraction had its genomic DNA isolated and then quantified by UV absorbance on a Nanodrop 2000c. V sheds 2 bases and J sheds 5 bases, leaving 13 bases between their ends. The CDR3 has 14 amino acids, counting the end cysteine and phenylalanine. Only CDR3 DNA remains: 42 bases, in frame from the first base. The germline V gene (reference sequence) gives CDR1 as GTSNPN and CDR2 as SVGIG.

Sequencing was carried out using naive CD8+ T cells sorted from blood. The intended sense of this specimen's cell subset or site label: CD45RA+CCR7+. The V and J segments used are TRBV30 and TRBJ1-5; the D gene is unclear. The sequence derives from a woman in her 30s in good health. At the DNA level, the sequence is TGTGCCTGGAGTTCCACCGGTGAGGATCAGCCCCAGCATTTT. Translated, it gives CAWSSTGEDQPQHF.